This entry concerns a single T cell receptor beta chain. Antigen unknown. These data belong to a study of cytotoxic CD8 clonotypes in ibrutinib-treated CLL. On the study more broadly: Across the patients, about a dozen were relapsed/refractory, roughly 16 treatment-naive and about 17 IGHV unmutated. Response samples were drawn at a median of about 13 months of treatment, range 6 to 36.

Sequencing used immunoSEQ multiplex PCR; TCRdb keeps in-frame clones, though not all of them. The sample contains 160,000 or so clones, approximately 90% of which appear only once. Regarding the study as a whole: Clonality rose at ibrutinib response and fell back toward baseline at progression.

Genomic DNA (about 2 micrograms) was obtained from cryopreserved PBMCs for construction of TCR beta libraries. V was clipped by 4 bases and J by 4 bases, with 11 bases between them. CDR3 length equals 14 residues. Germline V gives CDR1 LGHNA, CDR2 YSLEER. The specimen was PBMCs, collected at disease progression, from a patient treated with ibrutinib. The sequence was collected from a human donor with chronic lymphocytic leukemia. V and J are TRBV4-3 and TRBJ2-1, with D unclear. CDR3 loop: CASSPDEIYNEQFF. DNA for the CDR3: TGCGCCAGCAGCCCGGACGAAATTTACAATGAGCAGTTCTTC.